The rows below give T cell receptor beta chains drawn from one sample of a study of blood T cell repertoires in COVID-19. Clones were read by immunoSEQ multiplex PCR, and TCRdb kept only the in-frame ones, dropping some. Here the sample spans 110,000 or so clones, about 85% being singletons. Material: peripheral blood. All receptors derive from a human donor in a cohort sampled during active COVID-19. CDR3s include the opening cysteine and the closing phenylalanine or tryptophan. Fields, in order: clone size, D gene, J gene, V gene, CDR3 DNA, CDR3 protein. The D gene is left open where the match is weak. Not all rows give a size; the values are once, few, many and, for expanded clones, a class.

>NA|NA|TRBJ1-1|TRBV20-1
TGCAGTGCCGACCGGGGGGCGCGAGCTTTCTTT
CSADRGARAFF
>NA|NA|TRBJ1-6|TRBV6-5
TGTGCCAGCAGTTTGTCCGGAGAGCAGCATAATTCACCCCTCCACTTT
CASSLSGEQHNSPLHF
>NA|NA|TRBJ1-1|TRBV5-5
TGTGCCAGCAGCGTCATCGACAGCACTGAAGCTTTCTTT
CASSVIDSTEAFF
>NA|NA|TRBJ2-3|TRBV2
TGTGCCAGCAAACGGGTACCAAGGGGGACCACAGATACGCAGTATTTT
CASKRVPRGTTDTQYF
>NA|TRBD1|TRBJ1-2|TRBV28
TGTGCCAGCACTAATCCCCAAGGCGGGACAGGGGGCGATGGCTACACCTTC
CASTNPQGGTGGDGYTF
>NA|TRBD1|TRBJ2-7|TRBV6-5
TGTGCCAGCAGTTACTCGGCGGGACAGGGGGCAGGCGGGCAGTACTTC
CASSYSAGQGAGGQYF
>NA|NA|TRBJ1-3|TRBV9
TGTGCCAGCAGCGTGAGGGGGACCACACCCAACTCTGGAAACACCATATATTTT
CASSVRGTTPNSGNTIYF
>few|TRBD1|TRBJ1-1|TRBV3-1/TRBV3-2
TGTGCCAGCAGCCAGAGGACAGGCACTGAAGCTTTCTTT
CASSQRTGTEAFF
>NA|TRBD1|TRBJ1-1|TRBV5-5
TGTGCCAGCAGCCGTAACACTGGACAGGGAAACACTGAAGCTTTCTTT
CASSRNTGQGNTEAFF
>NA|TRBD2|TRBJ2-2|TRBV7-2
TGTGCCAGCAGCTTAGAGCGGGTAGCAGCGGGAGGTGCCGGGGAGCTGTTTTTT
CASSLERVAAGGAGELFF
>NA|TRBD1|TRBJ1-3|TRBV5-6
TGTGCCAGCAGCGTATTCCAGGGGGCGCGAGGAAACACCATATATTTT
CASSVFQGARGNTIYF
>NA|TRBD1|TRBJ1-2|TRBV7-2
TGTGCCAGCAGCCGGTGGACAGGGGTAAACATAGCTAACTATGGCTACACCTTC
CASSRWTGVNIANYGYTF
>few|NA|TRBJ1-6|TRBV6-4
TGTGCCAGCAGTGGTGGGTTGGAACGGAGCTCCTATAATTCACCCCTCCACTTT
CASSGGLERSSYNSPLHF
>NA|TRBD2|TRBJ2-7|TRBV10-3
TGTGCCATCAGTGCGGGACTAGCGGGGGGCCCCGCCTCCTACGAGCAGTACTTC
CAISAGLAGGPASYEQYF
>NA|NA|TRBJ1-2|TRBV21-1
TGTGCCAGCAGCAAAAAGAGGGCATGGTCCTATGGCTACACCTTC
CASSKKRAWSYGYTF
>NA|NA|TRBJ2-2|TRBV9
TGTGCCAGCAGCGTAGATAGCCGGGAGCTGTTTTTT
CASSVDSRELFF
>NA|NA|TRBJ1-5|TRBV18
TGTGCCAGCTCTTTGGGGGGGGGCAATCAGCCCCAGCATTTT
CASSLGGGNQPQHF
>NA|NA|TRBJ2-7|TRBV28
TGTGCCAGCAGTTCCGATCTACCCTACGAGCAGTACTTC
CASSSDLPYEQYF
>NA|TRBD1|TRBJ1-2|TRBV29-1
TGCAGCGTTCAACAGGGACAGGGCGACTATGGCTACACCTTC
CSVQQGQGDYGYTF
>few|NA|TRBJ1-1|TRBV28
TGTGCCAGCAGTTTCCCTCAGGGCAGGAACACTGAAGCTTTCTTT
CASSFPQGRNTEAFF
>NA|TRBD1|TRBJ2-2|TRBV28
TGTGCCAGCAGGCGGGACAGGGACACCGGGGAGCTGTTTTTT
CASRRDRDTGELFF
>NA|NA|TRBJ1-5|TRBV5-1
TGCGCCAGCAGTCCGGACAGCTTTAGCAATCAGCCCCAGCATTTT
CASSPDSFSNQPQHF
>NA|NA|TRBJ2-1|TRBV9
TGTGCCAGCAGCGTGGCGGTCGATCCCTACAATGAGCAGTTCTTC
CASSVAVDPYNEQFF
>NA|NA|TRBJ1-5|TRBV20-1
TGCAGTGCGGCACTTGGAGAGCCCCAGCATTTT
CSAALGEPQHF
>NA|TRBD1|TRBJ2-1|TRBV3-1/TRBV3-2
TGTGCCAGCAGCAGAGGACAGGGTCCCAATGAGCAGTTCTTC
CASSRGQGPNEQFF
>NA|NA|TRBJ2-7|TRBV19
TGTGCCAGTTCCGGGGGAGCCTACGAGCAGTACTTC
CASSGGAYEQYF
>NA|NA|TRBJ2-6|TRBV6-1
TGTGCCAGCAGTGAAGCTAGATACCAAGAGGGTGACAACGTCCTGACTTTC
CASSEARYQEGDNVLTF
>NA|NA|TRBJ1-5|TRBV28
TGTGCCAGCAGTTCCGGTCCAACAGGGTTTCAGCCCCAGCATTTT
CASSSGPTGFQPQHF
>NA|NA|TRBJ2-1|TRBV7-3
TGTGCCAGCAGCTCCGCGGGTCGTTACAATGAGCAGTTCTTC
CASSSAGRYNEQFF
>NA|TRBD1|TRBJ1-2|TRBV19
TGTGCCAGTAGAGACAGGGGGCCGGTGAATGGCTACACCTTC
CASRDRGPVNGYTF
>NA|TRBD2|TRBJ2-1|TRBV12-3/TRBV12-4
TGTGCCAGCAGTTTAGCGCTAGCGGGGGAGCAGTTCTTC
CASSLALAGEQFF
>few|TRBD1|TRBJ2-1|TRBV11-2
TGTGCCAGCAGCTTAGTACCCGGGACAGAGTACAATGAGCAGTTCTTC
CASSLVPGTEYNEQFF
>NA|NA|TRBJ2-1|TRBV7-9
TGTGCCAGCACCATCGGGGGGCATGATGAGCAGTTCTTC
CASTIGGHDEQFF
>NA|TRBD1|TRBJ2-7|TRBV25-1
TGTGCCAGCAGTCCACACAGGGGAAGGAGCGAGCAGTACTTC
CASSPHRGRSEQYF
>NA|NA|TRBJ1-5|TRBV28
TGTGCCAGCAGTCCTTACAGGGATAGTCAGCCCCAGCATTTT
CASSPYRDSQPQHF
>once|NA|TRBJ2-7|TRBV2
TGTGCCAGCAGGGAGGGACAGACCTACGAGCAGTACTTC
CASREGQTYEQYF
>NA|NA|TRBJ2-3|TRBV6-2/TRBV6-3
TGTGCCAGCAGTTACGGCGAACGGGTTGCAGATACGCAGTATTTT
CASSYGERVADTQYF
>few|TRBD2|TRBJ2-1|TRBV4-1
TGCGCCAGCAGCCACCTAGCGGTATACAATGAGCAGTTCTTC
CASSHLAVYNEQFF
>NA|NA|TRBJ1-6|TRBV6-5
TGTGCCAGCAGACGGCAGGGGTATTCACCCCTCCACTTT
CASRRQGYSPLHF
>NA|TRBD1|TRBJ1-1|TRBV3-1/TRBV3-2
TGTGCCAGCAGCCAAGGTGACAGGGTCACTGAAGCTTTCTTT
CASSQGDRVTEAFF
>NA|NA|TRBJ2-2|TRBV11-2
TGTGCCAGCAGCTTATCATCTCTAGGGCAGGGCGCCGGGGAGCTGTTTTTT
CASSLSSLGQGAGELFF
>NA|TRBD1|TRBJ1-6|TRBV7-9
TGTGCCAGCAGCTTAGGTGAGGGGGCACGATCCCTCCACTTT
CASSLGEGARSLHF
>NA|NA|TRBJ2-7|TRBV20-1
TGCAGTGCTATCACCGGGAGCGAGCAGTACTTC
CSAITGSEQYF
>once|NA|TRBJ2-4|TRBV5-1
TGCGCCAGCAGCGAGTTTGGAGAACTAGCCAAAAACATTCAGTACTTC
CASSEFGELAKNIQYF
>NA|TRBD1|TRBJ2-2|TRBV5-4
TGTGCCAGCAGTAGAGGGACAGAGAACACCGGGGAGCTGTTTTTT
CASSRGTENTGELFF
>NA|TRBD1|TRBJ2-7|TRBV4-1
TGCGCCAGCAGCGAAAGTCCTGTCGCGGGACAGGGGCTGTACGAGCAGTACTTC
CASSESPVAGQGLYEQYF
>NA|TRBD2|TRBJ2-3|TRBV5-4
TGTGCCAGCAGCTTGTCTGGCGGGGGGGCCCGGGTAGATACGCAGTATTTT
CASSLSGGGARVDTQYF
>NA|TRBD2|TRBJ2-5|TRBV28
TGTGCCAGCAGTCCGCTAGCGGGGGGGGGCCAAGAGACCCAGTACTTC
CASSPLAGGGQETQYF
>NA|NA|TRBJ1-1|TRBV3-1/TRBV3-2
TGTGCCAGCAGCCAAGATTTAGGACAACTGAACACTGAAGCTTTCTTT
CASSQDLGQLNTEAFF
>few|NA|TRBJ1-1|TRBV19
TGTGCCAGTAGTATAGGTCCAGGGCGGTACACTGAAGCTTTCTTT
CASSIGPGRYTEAFF
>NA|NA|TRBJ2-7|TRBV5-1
TGCGCCAGCAGACCCCTTGACAGGTACGAGCAGTACTTC
CASRPLDRYEQYF